What follows are 10 T cell receptor beta chains derived from one specimen sequenced in a study of blood T cell repertoires in COVID-19. Method: immunoSEQ multiplex PCR; TCRdb's copy keeps in-frame clones and lacks some. The top ten hold roughly 5.6% of the sample, which has roughly 200,000 clones, more than 70% seen once. Specimen: peripheral blood. The receptor source for this set is a woman in her thirties or forties who had recovered from COVID-19.

The rearrangement links TRBV16 to TRBJ1-1; 7 bases are shared with TRBD1. Per germline, CDR1 KGHSY and CDR2 FQNENV. V was pared by 4 bases and J by 0 bases, with 2 bases of the junction left unmatched. This CDR3 is built from 14 residues. The CDR3 DNA sequence: TGTGCCAGCAGCCCAGGGGGTATGAACACTGAAGCTTTCTTT. Its protein is CASSPGGMNTEAFF.

The rearrangement joins TRBV7-8 to TRBJ1-4; D remains ambiguous. The CDR3 is 15 amino acids. V was cut by 2 bases and J by 5 bases, with 12 bases left in between. Germline values: CDR1 SGHVS, CDR2 FQNEAQ. The CDR3 sequence: CASSLWGGNNEKLFF. The CDR3 DNA is TGTGCCAGCAGCTTATGGGGAGGGAACAATGAAAAACTGTTTTTT. Full variable domain (outside the CDR3, taken from reference TRBV7-8 and TRBJ1-4): GAGVSQSPRYKVAKRGQDVALRCDPISGHVSLFWYQQALGQGPEFLTYFQNEAQLDKSGLPSDRFFAERPEGSVSTLKIQRTQQEDSAVYLCASSLWGGNNEKLFFGSGTQLSVL.

V usage is TRBV30 and J usage is TRBJ2-7, with 8 bases aligning to TRBD2. This CDR3 contains 14 residues. From germline, CDR1 is GTSNPN and CDR2 SVGIG (reference sequence). The V gene end was trimmed by 4 bases and the J gene end by 2 bases; junction bases not matched to a gene: 7. The CDR3 sequence is CAWTRLAGAYEQYF. In DNA, the CDR3 is TGTGCCTGGACGAGGCTAGCGGGCGCCTACGAGCAGTACTTC.

The chain combines TRBV5-1 with TRBJ1-1; D gene ambiguous. Between the trimmed V and J ends, which lost 4 bases and 4 bases, there was a span of 11 bases. From germline, CDR1 is SGHRS and CDR2 YFSETQ. The CDR3 runs 13 residues. CDR3 nucleotides: TGCGCCAGCAGCGACTTCATCGGCACTGAAGCTTTCTTT. Translating gives CASSDFIGTEAFF.

V usage is TRBV30 and J usage is TRBJ2-3; weak D call: TRBD2 (6 bases). The CDR3 loop spans 12 amino acids. Germline-derived CDR1 and CDR2 are GTSNPN and SVGIG (reference sequence). The CDR3 is CATTRNTDTQYF. The DNA of the CDR3 is TGTGCTACGACTAGAAACACAGATACGCAGTATTTT.

V is TRBV6-5 and J is TRBJ1-1; TRBD1 is a possible D gene (5 bases). The ends were cut back, 8 bases at V and 0 bases at J, with 10 bases in the middle. Germline loops: CDR1 MNHEY, CDR2 SVGAGI. CDR3 length: 13 residues. CDR3: CASGDRLNTEAFF. In DNA, the CDR3 is TGTGCCAGCGGAGACAGATTGAACACTGAAGCTTTCTTT.

This rearrangement joins TRBV5-1 to TRBJ2-1, with 16 bases lining up with TRBD2. Germline CDR1 SGHRS, CDR2 YFSETQ. The CDR3 has 18 amino acids. The trim removed 7 bases at V and 0 bases at J, leaving 7 bases unmatched. The CDR3 here is CASAPGLAGGGSYNEQFF. In DNA, the CDR3 is TGCGCCAGCGCCCCGGGACTAGCGGGAGGGGGCTCCTACAATGAGCAGTTCTTC.

The rearrangement uses TRBV7-9 and TRBJ1-4, with D hard to call. CDR3 size: 13 residues. The germline gives CDR1 SEHNR, CDR2 FQNEAQ (reference sequence). Trimming removed 5 bases at V and 7 bases at J, with 11 bases between. CDR3 coding DNA: TGTGCCAGCAGCCCGAGCGGTTCTGAAAAACTGTTTTTT. Protein: CASSPSGSEKLFF.

This CDR3 is CASSSYYEQFF. CDR3 in DNA: TGTGCCAGTAGTTCCTATTATGAGCAGTTCTTC. This chain uses TRBV19 with TRBJ2-1; unclear D gene. Germline V gene sequence: CDR1 LNHDA, CDR2 SQIVND (reference sequence). CDR3 length: 11 amino acids. Trimming left V 5 bases short and J 8 bases short, with 7 bases between. Full variable domain (rest looked up from reference TRBV19 and TRBJ2-1): DGGITQSPKYLFRKEGQNVTLSCEQNLNHDAMYWYRQDPGQGLRLIYYSQIVNDFQKGDIAEGYSVSREKKESFPLTVTSAQKNPTAFYLCASSSYYEQFFGPGTRLTVL.

The chain joins TRBV19 to TRBJ2-3; TRBD2 aligns across 7 bases. Germline-derived CDR1 and CDR2 are LNHDA and SQIVND (reference sequence). V trimming: 3 bases; J trimming: 8 bases; junction bases outside the gene matches: 8. This CDR3 comprises 14 residues. DNA for the CDR3: TGTGCCAGTAGTATGCCTAGCGGCGCGGGTACGCAGTATTTT. Protein sequence: CASSMPSGAGTQYF. Using reference TRBV19 and TRBJ2-3 for the parts outside the CDR3, the full variable domain is DGGITQSPKYLFRKEGQNVTLSCEQNLNHDAMYWYRQDPGQGLRLIYYSQIVNDFQKGDIAEGYSVSREKKESFPLTVTSAQKNPTAFYLCASSMPSGAGTQYFGPGTRLTVL.